One sample yielded the 29 T cell receptor beta chains listed below, sequenced in a study of CXCR3-negative and CXCR3-positive naive CD8 T cells. General study findings and limits: TRB CDR3s of CXCR3-positive naive cells were more hydrophobic than those of CXCR3-negative naive cells.

Each TRB cDNA library was prepared by 5' RACE (with UMI labels). No DNA is given; TCRdb re-called the 5' RACE reads and lists each CDR3 protein once. The sample has some 120,000 distinct CDR3 sequences. The antigens of these receptors remain unknown. The sample consisted of naive CXCR3+ CD8+ T cells from blood. As for subset: CD45RO-CCR7+CD27+CD95- naive CD8+ T cells expressing CXCR3 (TNR3+). The receptors were sampled from a human donor in good health. Some clones in this sample may be carry-over from other donors' samples.

This chain joins TRBV29-1 and TRBJ2-7. The CDR3 contains 11 residues. Germline V gene data show CDR1 as SQVTM and CDR2 as ANQGSEA. The CDR3 region is CSGGNYYEQYF.

J is TRBJ1-2 and V is TRBV7-9; TCRdb designates TRBD1, a call that cannot be tested without DNA. The germline gives CDR1 SEHNR, CDR2 FQNEAQ (reference sequence). The CDR3 contains 17 residues. The chain's CDR3 is CASSLPPGETPHYGYTF. Full variable domain (remainder filled in from reference TRBV7-9 and TRBJ1-2): DTGVSQNPRHKITKRGQNVTFRCDPISEHNRLYWYRQTLGQGPEFLTYFQNEAQLEKSRLLSDRFSAERPKGSFSTLEIQRTEQGDSAMYLCASSLPPGETPHYGYTFGSGTRLTVV.

The gene calls are TRBV6-5 and TRBJ2-1. The germline gives CDR1 MNHEY, CDR2 SVGAGI. The CDR3 is made up of 15 amino acids. The CDR3 protein is CASSPREGSYNEQFF.

The chain carries TRBV19 and TRBJ1-5. The germline V gene has CDR1 LNHDA and CDR2 SQIVND (reference sequence). There are 15 residues in the CDR3. CDR3 amino acids: CASSKTAGGNQPQHF.

V and J are TRBV20-1 and TRBJ2-7; checking the TCRdb D call of TRBD2 is not possible without DNA. Looked up from germline, CDR1 is DFQATT and CDR2 is SNEGSKA (reference sequence). This CDR3 is 14 amino acids long. The CDR3 sequence: CSARGLAGGYEQYF.

The V and J genes are TRBV30 and TRBJ1-1. CDR3 size: 13 residues. CDR1 is GTSNPN and CDR2 is SVGIG in the germline V gene (reference sequence). The CDR3 sequence is CAWSPEMNTEAFF. The whole variable domain, filled in from reference TRBV30 and TRBJ1-1, reads SQTIHQWPATLVQPVGSPLSLECTVEGTSNPNLYWYRQAAGRGLQLLFYSVGIGQISSEVPQNLSASRPQDRQFILSSKKLLLSDSGFYLCAWSPEMNTEAFFGQGTRLTVV.

V and J are TRBV21-1 and TRBJ2-3. TRBV21-1 is termed a pseudogene. The CDR3 runs to 16 residues. CDR3 amino acids: CASRYRSLKFTDTQYF.

This chain joins TRBV20-1 and TRBJ2-1. Looked up from germline, CDR1 is DFQATT and CDR2 is SNEGSKA (reference sequence). The CDR3 covers 14 residues. This chain's CDR3 is CSARVLDAYNEQFF.

V gene TRBV10-3 combines with J gene TRBJ2-7; TCRdb's D gene call, TRBD1, goes unchecked for lack of DNA. This CDR3 contains 13 residues. Germline loops: CDR1 ENHRY, CDR2 SYGVKD. CDR3 protein: CAIGTVEYDEQYF.

The chain couples TRBV7-9 to TRBJ2-3. In germline, CDR1 is SEHNR, CDR2 FQNEAQ (reference sequence). This CDR3 comprises 13 residues. This CDR3 reads CASSPAWADTQYF.

The chain couples TRBV20-1 to TRBJ2-1. CDR3 length equals 15 residues. CDR1 is DFQATT, CDR2 SNEGSKA, per germline (reference sequence). This chain's CDR3 is CSARDLFGDFNEQFF.

This chain joins TRBV9 and TRBJ2-1; TCRdb gives TRBD2 as the D gene, but with no DNA this cannot be confirmed. CDR1 is SGDLS and CDR2 is YYNGEE in the germline V gene. CDR3 size: 16 residues. The CDR3 here is CASSVARLAGGNEQFF.

The rearrangement uses TRBV27 and TRBJ2-5. CDR1 is MNHEY, CDR2 SMNVEV, per germline (reference sequence). This CDR3 has 12 amino acids. This CDR3 is CASSNLGETQYF.

The chain is built from TRBV4-2 and TRBJ1-4; TCRdb returns TRBD1, unconfirmable since there is no DNA. Germline values: CDR1 LGHNA, CDR2 YNFKEQ. This CDR3 spans 13 amino acids. CDR3 residues: CASSQDLRGKLFF.

J is TRBJ2-5 and V is TRBV28; TCRdb's D call, TRBD1, is unchecked because there is no DNA. Germline values: CDR1 MDHEN, CDR2 SYDVKM. The CDR3 runs to 16 residues. CDR3 residues: CASSFRQIPTRETQYF.

The chain uses TRBV28 and TRBJ2-3; TCRdb's D call of TRBD2 is untestable without DNA. The CDR3 consists of 15 residues. Germline CDR1 MDHEN, CDR2 SYDVKM. The CDR3 reads CASSHGTSGTDTQYF.

The chain combines TRBV20-1 with TRBJ2-1; TCRdb picks TRBD2, but there is no DNA to check that call. Germline V gene data show CDR1 as DFQATT and CDR2 as SNEGSKA (reference sequence). This CDR3 has 16 amino acids. The CDR3 here is CSASSVQREFYNEQFF.

The chain links TRBV18 to TRBJ2-1; there is no DNA to check the TCRdb D call of TRBD2. CDR1 is KGHSH and CDR2 is LQKENI in the germline V gene. This CDR3 is built from 14 residues. CDR3 loop: CASSPLTGEVEQFF.

The chain employs TRBV7-9 and TRBJ2-4. This CDR3 has 12 amino acids. Per the germline V gene, CDR1 is SEHNR and CDR2 is FQNEAQ (reference sequence). The CDR3 loop reads CASSFDLDIQYF.

The chain employs TRBV29-1 and TRBJ2-2; no DNA is available, so the TRBD1 call from TCRdb remains unchecked. Germline values: CDR1 SQVTM, CDR2 ANQGSEA. The CDR3 covers 14 residues. This CDR3 is CSVVGTGGTGELFF.

The rearrangement links TRBV7-9 to TRBJ2-7; TCRdb's assignment of TRBD1 cannot be checked, as there is no DNA. Germline-derived CDR1 and CDR2 are SEHNR and FQNEAQ (reference sequence). The CDR3 loop spans 12 amino acids. The CDR3: CATRDRGYEQYF.

The chain employs TRBV29-1 and TRBJ2-7; the D gene TCRdb calls, TRBD1, cannot be checked with no DNA. The length of the CDR3 is 12 residues. Per the germline V gene, CDR1 is SQVTM and CDR2 is ANQGSEA. The CDR3 reads CSVVTGDYEQYF.

This chain connects TRBV11-2 to TRBJ2-2. The CDR3 runs 13 residues. The germline CDR1 and CDR2 sequences are SGHAT and FQNNGV. CDR3 protein: CASSSDPQEELFF.

The chain couples TRBV3-1 to TRBJ2-7; the TCRdb call, TRBD2, lacks DNA for checking. This CDR3 comprises 15 residues. Germline CDR1 and CDR2: LGHDT and YNNKEL (reference sequence). CDR3 residues: CASSQDGGSGYEQYF.

V usage is TRBV7-9 and J usage is TRBJ1-2; with no DNA, the TCRdb D assignment of TRBD1 cannot be verified. The CDR3 is 15 residues long. Germline CDR1 reads SEHNR; CDR2 reads FQNEAQ (reference sequence). This chain's CDR3 is CASSLAPGQGSGYTF.

The rearrangement uses TRBV6-5 and TRBJ1-5; there is no DNA to check the TCRdb D call of TRBD1. Germline assignment: CDR1 MNHEY and CDR2 SVGAGI. The CDR3 runs 17 residues. The CDR3 region is CASSLSGTPYSNQPQHF.

This sequence joins TRBV28 and TRBJ2-7. Per the germline V gene, CDR1 is MDHEN and CDR2 is SYDVKM. The CDR3 covers 15 residues. This CDR3 reads CASSLVGGGLYEQYF.

V and J are TRBV5-6 and TRBJ1-2. From germline, CDR1 is SGHDT and CDR2 YYEEEE. This CDR3 is built from 15 residues. The CDR3 reads CASSLVQANDYGYTF. Supplemented by reference TRBV5-6 and TRBJ1-2, the full variable domain reads DAGVTQSPTHLIKTRGQQVTLRCSPKSGHDTVSWYQQALGQGPQFIFQYYEEEERQRGNFPDRFSGHQFPNYSSELNVNALLLGDSALYLCASSLVQANDYGYTFGSGTRLTVV.

This rearrangement joins TRBV12-5 to TRBJ2-1; TCRdb designates TRBD2, a call that cannot be tested without DNA. There are 17 residues in the CDR3. Germline CDR1 and CDR2: LGHNT and FRNRAP. The CDR3 is CASGGTRSGRKQNEQFF.